One and the same sample provided the 13 T cell receptor beta chains below, sequenced in a study of cytomegalovirus exposure and HLA in healthy donors. PCR amplification relied on 60 Vbeta primers (plus 13 Jbeta primers). The assay was immunoSEQ multiplex PCR, and TCRdb's table has in-frame clones only and misses some. Of roughly 77,000 clones in the sample, around 67% were seen once. Material for sequencing was PBMCs. All receptors derive from a woman between 45 and 65 years old in good health and CMV-seropositive.

For this clone: Its ends do not fully match the called genes, so a read error is possible. The chain uses TRBV2 and TRBJ1-1, with 7 nucleotides matching TRBD1. Looked up from germline, CDR1 is SNHLY and CDR2 is FYNNEI. The CDR3 has 15 amino acids. The DNA for the CDR3 is TGTGCCAGCAGCAAACAGGGGACGGGGAACACTGAAACTTTCTTT. Its protein product is CASSKQGTGNTETFF.

The chain employs TRBV5-1 and TRBJ1-1; 10 bases are a match to TRBD1. The CDR3 runs to 16 residues. The germline V gene encodes CDR1 SGHRS and CDR2 YFSETQ. Trimming took 3 bases from V and 2 from J; bases not matched to a gene: 7. The CDR3 sequence: CASSWGTGVTNTEAFF. As DNA, the CDR3 is TGCGCCAGCAGCTGGGGGACAGGGGTCACAAACACTGAAGCTTTCTTT.

A single count supports this clone. V is TRBV6-5 and J is TRBJ1-1; possibly TRBD1 for D (6 bases). This CDR3 contains 16 residues. Germline V gene sequence: CDR1 MNHEY, CDR2 SVGAGI. The V end was cut by 3 bases, the J end by 6 bases, with 20 bases between. The CDR3: CASSYGIVTGRPEAFF. The CDR3 DNA follows: TGTGCCAGCAGTTATGGAATAGTTACAGGGCGGCCTGAAGCTTTCTTT.

The rearrangement uses TRBV19 and TRBJ2-7; D is perhaps TRBD2 (6 bases). The CDR3 sequence is 13 residues long. Trimming cost V 5 bases and J 4 bases, with 12 bases left between them. Germline V CDR1 and CDR2: LNHDA, SQIVND (reference sequence). The DNA for the CDR3 is TGTGCCAGTAGTCTAGGAGGGAATTACGAGCAGTACTTC. The encoded protein is CASSLGGNYEQYF.

This clone has just one count. This chain connects TRBV7-9 to TRBJ2-1; D call uncertain. V lost 0 bases and J 7 bases, leaving 7 bases between the germline ends. Germline V lookup: CDR1 SEHNR, CDR2 FQNEAQ (reference sequence). The CDR3 sequence is 13 residues long. The DNA for the CDR3 is TGTGCCAGCAGCTTAGCGCGGCTTAATGAGCAGTTCTTC. It yields the protein CASSLARLNEQFF.

V is TRBV27 and J is TRBJ2-5; 7 nucleotides match TRBD1. Germline lookup yields CDR1 MNHEY and CDR2 SMNVEV (reference sequence). V was clipped by 2 bases and J by 1 base; unmatched bases: 4. The CDR3 runs to 15 residues. The CDR3 coding sequence is TGTGCCAGCAGTTTAGGGACAGCAATCCAAGAGACCCAGTACTTC. Residues: CASSLGTAIQETQYF.

The CDR3 sequence is CASSEVVNSPLHF. CDR3 DNA: TGTGCCAGCAGTGAAGTAGTTAATTCACCCCTCCACTTT. V usage is TRBV6-1 and J usage is TRBJ1-6; D is uncertain. Germline V lookup: CDR1 MNHNS, CDR2 SASEGT. The CDR3 totals 13 residues. The V end was cut by 1 base, the J end by 6 bases, with 4 bases between.

For the CDR3, the DNA is TGTGCCAGTAGCCGGCTAGGACAGGGGCAAGAGACCCAGTACTTC. Translated, it gives CASSRLGQGQETQYF. The chain recombines TRBV19 with TRBJ2-5; TRBD1 matches 9 bases. This CDR3 has 15 amino acids. Germline values: CDR1 LNHDA, CDR2 SQIVND (reference sequence). The V gene end was trimmed by 6 bases and the J gene end by 2 bases; junction bases not matched to a gene: 7.

The chain uses TRBV23-1 and TRBJ2-7; 9 nucleotides match TRBD1. TRBV23-1 is noted as an ORF with a role that remains uncertain. V gave up 7 bases and J gave up 4 bases; unmatched junction bases: 20. This CDR3 has 18 amino acids. The CDR3: CASTPPGQGYLESYEQYF. In DNA form, the CDR3 reads TGCGCCAGCACTCCTCCGGGACAGGGTTATTTGGAATCTTACGAGCAGTACTTC.

This chain links TRBV5-6 with TRBJ2-7; maybe TRBD2 (6 bases). V lost 4 bases, J lost 6 bases, and 17 bases lay in between. CDR1 and CDR2 (germline): SGHDT, YYEEEE. There are 14 residues in the CDR3. The CDR3 spells CASSPAGRTPEQYF. The CDR3 DNA follows: TGTGCCAGCAGCCCAGCCGGGAGAACTCCCGAGCAGTACTTC.

The chain links TRBV10-1 to TRBJ1-2, with D tentatively TRBD1 (5 bases). Germline V gene data show CDR1 as WNHNN and CDR2 as SYGVQD (reference sequence). The ends were cut back, 4 bases at V and 3 bases at J, with 12 bases in the middle. CDR3 length: 14 residues. The CDR3: CASSGLGGHYGYTF. In nucleotides, the CDR3 is TGCGCCAGCAGTGGGTTGGGGGGACACTATGGCTACACCTTC.

This clone was counted once. The CDR3 spells CASSLGTSGAYSTDTQYF. The CDR3 DNA reads TGTGCCAGCAGCTTAGGGACTAGCGGGGCTTATAGCACAGATACGCAGTATTTT. The chain employs TRBV11-2 and TRBJ2-3, with 12 bases matching TRBD2. This CDR3 is built from 18 residues. Per the germline V gene, CDR1 is SGHAT and CDR2 is FQNNGV. With V trimmed by 1 base and J by 0 bases, 5 bases remained unmatched.

This sequence joins TRBV7-7 and TRBJ2-2; 9 bases match TRBD2. The CDR3 covers 16 residues. J lost 6 bases, V lost 5 bases, and 10 bases had no gene match. Germline lookup yields CDR1 SSHAT and CDR2 FNYEAQ (reference sequence). The CDR3 loop reads CASSPSGGGGPGELFF. The CDR3 nucleotides are TGTGCCAGCAGCCCCTCCGGCGGGGGGGGCCCCGGGGAGCTGTTTTTT.